Listed below are T cell receptor beta chains from one sample, sequenced in a study of early T cells in non-severe SARS-CoV-2 infection. From the 5' RACE reads, TCRdb called clonotypes with MiXCR, one entry per CDR3 protein. Among 25,000 to 30,000 distinct CDR3 sequences listed, roughly 5.8% were seen once. Sequencing used whole blood. These TCRs come from an adult who was a healthcare worker with PCR-confirmed SARS-CoV-2 infection or an uninfected control (not recorded which). Both conserved end residues are part of each CDR3. The D gene is left open where the match is weak. Not all rows give a size; the values are once, few, many and, for expanded clones, a class.

j_call: TRBJ2-7
v_call: TRBV5-1
clone_size: many
d_call: TRBD1
cdr3_length: 15
cdr3_nt: TGCGCCAGCAGCTGGACCTCGGGACAGGGTTACGAGCAGTACTTC
cdr3_aa: CASSWTSGQGYEQYF

j_call: TRBJ2-1
v_call: TRBV18
clone_size: many
d_call: TRBD2
cdr3_length: 15
cdr3_nt: TGTGCCAGCTCACCGACGGGGGGCTCCTACAATGAGCAGTTCTTC
cdr3_aa: CASSPTGGSYNEQFF

j_call: TRBJ1-5
v_call: TRBV28
clone_size: many
d_call: -
cdr3_length: 14
cdr3_nt: TGTGCCAGCAGTTTGAGTCAGGCCGGGGGGCCCCAGCATTTT
cdr3_aa: CASSLSQAGGPQHF

j_call: TRBJ2-5
v_call: TRBV3-1
clone_size: few
d_call: -
cdr3_length: 14
cdr3_nt: TGTGCCAGCAGCCAGTATGGCATACAAGAGACCCAGTACTTC
cdr3_aa: CASSQYGIQETQYF

j_call: TRBJ2-5
v_call: TRBV10-3
clone_size: many
d_call: -
cdr3_length: 15
cdr3_nt: TGTGCCATCAGGACCTATGACGACAGCCAAGAGACCCAGTACTTC
cdr3_aa: CAIRTYDDSQETQYF

j_call: TRBJ1-3
v_call: TRBV9
clone_size: many
d_call: -
cdr3_length: 18
cdr3_nt: TGTGCCACCGACTTATTGCAACGTCAGGGTAGCTCTGGAAACACCATATATTTT
cdr3_aa: CATDLLQRQGSSGNTIYF

j_call: TRBJ1-3
v_call: TRBV30
clone_size: many
d_call: TRBD1
cdr3_length: 15
cdr3_nt: TGTGCCTCCTCGGGACAGGAAGAATTCGGAAACACCATATATTTT
cdr3_aa: CASSGQEEFGNTIYF

j_call: TRBJ2-1
v_call: TRBV29-1
clone_size: -
d_call: TRBD1
cdr3_length: 13
cdr3_nt: TGCAGCGCGGGACAGAACACCTACAATGAGCAGTTCTTC
cdr3_aa: CSAGQNTYNEQFF

j_call: TRBJ1-2
v_call: TRBV12-3/TRBV12-4
clone_size: many
d_call: -
cdr3_length: 13
cdr3_nt: TGTGCCAGCAGTTTACGGGGGGACGATGGCTACACCTTC
cdr3_aa: CASSLRGDDGYTF

j_call: TRBJ1-2
v_call: TRBV5-1
clone_size: -
d_call: -
cdr3_length: 15
cdr3_nt: TGCGCCAGCAGCTTTAATCTTAATTCGGACTATGGCTACACCTTC
cdr3_aa: CASSFNLNSDYGYTF

j_call: TRBJ2-1
v_call: TRBV4-2
clone_size: many
d_call: -
cdr3_length: 13
cdr3_nt: TGTGCCAGCAGCCAAGATCGGGGGCTTGAGCAGTTCTTC
cdr3_aa: CASSQDRGLEQFF

j_call: TRBJ1-6
v_call: TRBV3-1
clone_size: many
d_call: -
cdr3_length: 12
cdr3_nt: TGTGCCAGCAGCCAAGATAGAGCACCCCTCCACTTT
cdr3_aa: CASSQDRAPLHF

j_call: TRBJ2-1
v_call: TRBV9
clone_size: -
d_call: -
cdr3_length: 16
cdr3_nt: TGTGCCAGCAGCCCTCACGTCGAGGGCTCCTACAATGAGCAGTTCTTC
cdr3_aa: CASSPHVEGSYNEQFF

j_call: TRBJ2-7
v_call: TRBV5-1
clone_size: many
d_call: TRBD2
cdr3_length: 15
cdr3_nt: TGCGCCAGCAGCTTGGAAAGCGGGAGCTCCTACGAGCAGTACTTC
cdr3_aa: CASSLESGSSYEQYF

j_call: TRBJ1-2
v_call: TRBV6-5
clone_size: many
d_call: TRBD1
cdr3_length: 14
cdr3_nt: TGTGCCAGCAGAAGGGACAGGGGCGGCTATGGCTACACCTTC
cdr3_aa: CASRRDRGGYGYTF

j_call: TRBJ2-7
v_call: TRBV3-1
clone_size: many
d_call: -
cdr3_length: 12
cdr3_nt: TGTGCCAGCAGCTCCGACCACTACGAGCAGTACTTC
cdr3_aa: CASSSDHYEQYF

j_call: TRBJ1-5
v_call: TRBV19
clone_size: many
d_call: -
cdr3_length: 16
cdr3_nt: TGTGCCAGTAGTCGAGGAGGGAACCGAAGCAATCAGCCCCAGCATTTT
cdr3_aa: CASSRGGNRSNQPQHF

j_call: TRBJ2-7
v_call: TRBV6-5
clone_size: -
d_call: TRBD1
cdr3_length: 12
cdr3_nt: TGTGCCAGCAAGAAAACAGGGGCCGCGGAGTACTTC
cdr3_aa: CASKKTGAAEYF

j_call: TRBJ2-7
v_call: TRBV9
clone_size: many
d_call: TRBD1
cdr3_length: 16
cdr3_nt: TGTGCCAGCAGCCCTCAGCACAGGACAGGGGGGCGCGAGCAGTACTTC
cdr3_aa: CASSPQHRTGGREQYF

j_call: TRBJ1-4
v_call: TRBV7-9
clone_size: few
d_call: -
cdr3_length: 14
cdr3_nt: TGTGCCAGCAGATTGGGATTACCAAATGAAAAACTGTTTTTT
cdr3_aa: CASRLGLPNEKLFF

j_call: TRBJ1-1
v_call: TRBV6-1
clone_size: many
d_call: -
cdr3_length: 13
cdr3_nt: TGTGCCAGCAGTGAGGTGTGGAACACTGAAGCTTTCTTT
cdr3_aa: CASSEVWNTEAFF

j_call: TRBJ2-3
v_call: TRBV7-3
clone_size: -
d_call: -
cdr3_length: 14
cdr3_nt: TGTGCCAGCAGCAAGGGTTTAGTGACAGATACGCAGTATTTT
cdr3_aa: CASSKGLVTDTQYF

j_call: TRBJ2-2
v_call: TRBV6-6
clone_size: many
d_call: TRBD2
cdr3_length: 15
cdr3_nt: TGTGCCAGCAGTTTCGCTAGCGGCATCACCGGGGAGCTGTTTTTT
cdr3_aa: CASSFASGITGELFF

j_call: TRBJ2-1
v_call: TRBV27
clone_size: many
d_call: -
cdr3_length: 17
cdr3_nt: TGTGCCAGCAGGGGTAACAGGGAAAATGCCCCCTACAATGAGCAGTTCTTC
cdr3_aa: CASRGNRENAPYNEQFF

j_call: TRBJ2-7
v_call: TRBV11-2
clone_size: few
d_call: TRBD2
cdr3_length: 15
cdr3_nt: TGTGCCAGCAGCTCCCTGGGCGGGAGAGACTACGAGCAGTACTTC
cdr3_aa: CASSSLGGRDYEQYF

j_call: TRBJ2-7
v_call: TRBV30
clone_size: many
d_call: -
cdr3_length: 12
cdr3_nt: TGTGCCTGGAGTGTAAGTATCTACGAGCAGTACTTC
cdr3_aa: CAWSVSIYEQYF

j_call: TRBJ2-7
v_call: TRBV14
clone_size: many
d_call: -
cdr3_length: 14
cdr3_nt: TGTGCCAGCAGCCTCGGACTCTTCCCCATCGAGCAGTACTTC
cdr3_aa: CASSLGLFPIEQYF

j_call: TRBJ2-1
v_call: TRBV12-3/TRBV12-4
clone_size: -
d_call: -
cdr3_length: 16
cdr3_nt: TGTGCCAGCAGTTTCGGGGGGCCGGTCTCCTACAATGAGCAGTTCTTC
cdr3_aa: CASSFGGPVSYNEQFF

j_call: TRBJ1-2
v_call: TRBV20-1
clone_size: many
d_call: TRBD1
cdr3_length: 15
cdr3_nt: TGCAGTGCTAGAGATATAAAGGGGGCGAATTATGGCTACACCTTC
cdr3_aa: CSARDIKGANYGYTF

j_call: TRBJ2-5
v_call: TRBV12-3/TRBV12-4
clone_size: many
d_call: -
cdr3_length: 14
cdr3_nt: TGTGCCAGCAGCCCGCTGGGGATGGGAGAGACCCAGTACTTC
cdr3_aa: CASSPLGMGETQYF

j_call: TRBJ2-7
v_call: TRBV19
clone_size: many
d_call: -
cdr3_length: 15
cdr3_nt: TGTGCCAGTAAAGTATCAGCTACAGCCTCCTACGAGCAGTACTTC
cdr3_aa: CASKVSATASYEQYF

j_call: TRBJ2-7
v_call: TRBV4-1
clone_size: -
d_call: -
cdr3_length: 11
cdr3_nt: TGCGCCAGCAGCCAAAACGGCGAGCAGTACTTC
cdr3_aa: CASSQNGEQYF

j_call: TRBJ2-5
v_call: TRBV29-1
clone_size: -
d_call: -
cdr3_length: 12
cdr3_nt: TGCAGCGCCGGGGAGAGAGGGGAGACCCAGTACTTC
cdr3_aa: CSAGERGETQYF

j_call: TRBJ2-3
v_call: TRBV20-1
clone_size: many
d_call: TRBD2
cdr3_length: 12
cdr3_nt: TGCAGTGCTTCTTTGAGCGGGAGCACGCAGTATTTT
cdr3_aa: CSASLSGSTQYF

j_call: TRBJ2-5
v_call: TRBV24-1
clone_size: many
d_call: TRBD1
cdr3_length: 11
cdr3_nt: TGTGCCACCGGGACAGAAGAGACCCAGTACTTC
cdr3_aa: CATGTEETQYF

j_call: TRBJ2-1
v_call: TRBV29-1
clone_size: -
d_call: TRBD2
cdr3_length: 14
cdr3_nt: TGCAGCGTTGAGAGTCGGGGCGGGAGGGGTGAGCAGTTCTTC
cdr3_aa: CSVESRGGRGEQFF

j_call: TRBJ1-5
v_call: TRBV15
clone_size: many
d_call: -
cdr3_length: 14
cdr3_nt: TGTGCCACCAGCATTTACAGGGAAAATCAGCCCCAGCATTTT
cdr3_aa: CATSIYRENQPQHF

j_call: TRBJ2-7
v_call: TRBV6-5
clone_size: many
d_call: TRBD1
cdr3_length: 14
cdr3_nt: TGTGCCAGCAGCTCCGACAGGGTAGGTTACGAGCAGTACTTC
cdr3_aa: CASSSDRVGYEQYF

j_call: TRBJ2-7
v_call: TRBV4-1
clone_size: many
d_call: -
cdr3_length: 17
cdr3_nt: TGCGCCAGCAGCCAAGGGGACGTGGCGGGGCCCTCCTACGAGCAGTACTTC
cdr3_aa: CASSQGDVAGPSYEQYF

j_call: TRBJ2-5
v_call: TRBV12-3/TRBV12-4
clone_size: few
d_call: -
cdr3_length: 13
cdr3_nt: TGTGCCAGCAGTATACTCCTGCAAGAGACCCAGTACTTC
cdr3_aa: CASSILLQETQYF

j_call: TRBJ1-2
v_call: TRBV5-4
clone_size: few
d_call: TRBD1
cdr3_length: 14
cdr3_nt: TGTGCCAGCAGCCAGGGGGACAGCGTCTATGGCTACACCTTC
cdr3_aa: CASSQGDSVYGYTF

j_call: TRBJ2-6
v_call: TRBV7-9
clone_size: many
d_call: TRBD1
cdr3_length: 17
cdr3_nt: TGTGCCAGCAGCTTAAACCACCAGGGGGCTGGGGCCAACGTCCTGACTTTC
cdr3_aa: CASSLNHQGAGANVLTF

j_call: TRBJ2-7
v_call: TRBV14
clone_size: many
d_call: -
cdr3_length: 16
cdr3_nt: TGTGCCAGCAGCCACACTAGCACGTACTCCGCCTACGAGCAGTACTTC
cdr3_aa: CASSHTSTYSAYEQYF

j_call: TRBJ1-6
v_call: TRBV7-8
clone_size: many
d_call: -
cdr3_length: 14
cdr3_nt: TGTGCCAGCAGCTTGTTCAGGGCCACTTCGCCCCTCCACTTT
cdr3_aa: CASSLFRATSPLHF

j_call: TRBJ2-7
v_call: TRBV29-1
clone_size: many
d_call: -
cdr3_length: 14
cdr3_nt: TGCAGCGTTACGGGGCGCGGGGTCTCCTACGAGCAGTACTTC
cdr3_aa: CSVTGRGVSYEQYF

j_call: TRBJ1-5
v_call: TRBV6-5
clone_size: many
d_call: TRBD1
cdr3_length: 13
cdr3_nt: TGTGCCAGCCAGGGACAGAGCAATCAGCCCCAGCATTTT
cdr3_aa: CASQGQSNQPQHF

j_call: TRBJ2-1
v_call: TRBV2
clone_size: many
d_call: -
cdr3_length: 13
cdr3_nt: TGTGCCAGCAGTTCTTTAGGGTGGGGCGAGCAGTTCTTC
cdr3_aa: CASSSLGWGEQFF

j_call: TRBJ2-5
v_call: TRBV4-2
clone_size: medium-sized
d_call: TRBD2
cdr3_length: 15
cdr3_nt: TGTGCCAGCAGCCAAGAGCGGGGGGGCCAAGAGACCCAGTACTTC
cdr3_aa: CASSQERGGQETQYF

j_call: TRBJ2-1
v_call: TRBV18
clone_size: many
d_call: -
cdr3_length: 15
cdr3_nt: TGTGCCAGCTCACCAGAACGTCCTGCGAGCGATGAGCAGTTCTTC
cdr3_aa: CASSPERPASDEQFF

j_call: TRBJ2-5
v_call: TRBV5-1
clone_size: many
d_call: -
cdr3_length: 13
cdr3_nt: TGCGCCAGCAGCCAACCCTCGGCGGAGACCCAGTACTTC
cdr3_aa: CASSQPSAETQYF

j_call: TRBJ2-3
v_call: TRBV11-2
clone_size: many
d_call: TRBD2
cdr3_length: 14
cdr3_nt: TGTGCCACCGGGGAGGGCCTTAGCACAGATACGCAGTATTTT
cdr3_aa: CATGEGLSTDTQYF

j_call: TRBJ2-1
v_call: TRBV7-6
clone_size: many
d_call: TRBD2
cdr3_length: 15
cdr3_nt: TGTGCCAGCAGCCAGGGACTAGCGGGAGTTGATGAGCAGTTCTTC
cdr3_aa: CASSQGLAGVDEQFF

j_call: TRBJ2-2
v_call: TRBV24-1
clone_size: many
d_call: TRBD2
cdr3_length: 16
cdr3_nt: TGTGCCACCAGTCAACTAGCGGGAGATCACACCGGGGAGCTGTTTTTT
cdr3_aa: CATSQLAGDHTGELFF

j_call: TRBJ2-3
v_call: TRBV30
clone_size: many
d_call: TRBD1
cdr3_length: 15
cdr3_nt: TGTGCCTGGAGTAACCGGGACAGCCGCTTGGATACGCAGTATTTT
cdr3_aa: CAWSNRDSRLDTQYF

j_call: TRBJ2-3
v_call: TRBV28
clone_size: -
d_call: TRBD2
cdr3_length: 13
cdr3_nt: TGTGCCAGCAGGACTAGCGGCCTAGATACGCAGTATTTT
cdr3_aa: CASRTSGLDTQYF

j_call: TRBJ1-2
v_call: TRBV7-9
clone_size: many
d_call: TRBD1
cdr3_length: 17
cdr3_nt: TGTGCCAGCAGCCCTGGGACAGGCGAACCTTTTAACTATGGCTACACCTTC
cdr3_aa: CASSPGTGEPFNYGYTF

j_call: TRBJ1-1
v_call: TRBV24-1
clone_size: many
d_call: -
cdr3_length: 12
cdr3_nt: TGTGCCACCAGCAATTACAGGGCTGAAGCTTTCTTT
cdr3_aa: CATSNYRAEAFF

j_call: TRBJ2-7
v_call: TRBV27
clone_size: few
d_call: TRBD1
cdr3_length: 14
cdr3_nt: TGTGCCAGCGGTACAGGGGCCCCGTGGTACGAGCAGTACTTC
cdr3_aa: CASGTGAPWYEQYF

j_call: TRBJ1-1
v_call: TRBV29-1
clone_size: many
d_call: -
cdr3_length: 12
cdr3_nt: TGCAGCGCGCGGCGGGGCGCCACTGAAGCTTTCTTT
cdr3_aa: CSARRGATEAFF

j_call: TRBJ2-1
v_call: TRBV30
clone_size: many
d_call: -
cdr3_length: 13
cdr3_nt: TGTGCCTGCGCCTGGAGGGCTTACAATGAGCAGTTCTTC
cdr3_aa: CACAWRAYNEQFF